Listed below are T cell receptor beta chains from one sample, sequenced in a study of cytomegalovirus exposure and HLA in healthy donors. Some clones are missing from TCRdb's copy, which holds only in-frame ones; the method was immunoSEQ multiplex PCR. The repertoire table contains about 200,000 clones. Source material: PBMCs. The origin of the receptors is a man aged 25 to 45 in good health and CMV-seronegative. Each CDR3 is given with its conserved first and last residue. A D gene is named only where the DNA matches it firmly.

j_call | v_call | d_call | cdr3_nt | cdr3_aa
TRBJ2-1 | TRBV11-3 | NA | TGTGCCAGCAGCCCCAGTTTCGGGTTGATGCCCACCTCGGAGCAGTTCTTC | CASSPSFGLMPTSEQFF
TRBJ1-6 | TRBV7-9 | TRBD1 | TGTGCCAGCAGCCTAGGGACAGCGAGGTACTCACCCCTCCACTTT | CASSLGTARYSPLHF
TRBJ2-7 | TRBV7-2 | TRBD1 | TGTGCCAGCAGCTTAACAGGGGAAAATCAGTACTTC | CASSLTGENQYF
TRBJ2-2 | TRBV5-6 | TRBD1 | TGTGCCAGCAGCGCAAAGCTGACAGGGACCGGGGAGCTGTTTTTT | CASSAKLTGTGELFF
TRBJ2-2 | TRBV5-1 | TRBD1 | TGCGCCAGCAGCACCGGACAGGGGGCGGTGACCGGGGAGCTGTTTTTT | CASSTGQGAVTGELFF
TRBJ1-1 | TRBV7-9 | NA | TGTGCCAGCAGCTCCCCCGTGGGCAGGGCCAACACTGAAGCTTTCTTT | CASSSPVGRANTEAFF
TRBJ2-2 | TRBV25-1 | TRBD1 | TGTGCCAGCAGTGTATCCGGGACAGGGGCGGGCACCGGGGAGCTGTTTTTT | CASSVSGTGAGTGELFF
TRBJ2-4 | TRBV30 | TRBD1 | TGTGCCTGGAGTGTCGCCGACAGGGGGGCCATTCAGTACTTC | CAWSVADRGAIQYF
TRBJ2-5 | TRBV5-1 | NA | TGCGCCAGCAGCGTGGGGGGGACAGAAGAGACCCAGTACTTC | CASSVGGTEETQYF
TRBJ2-7 | TRBV18 | NA | TGTGCCAGCTCACTTTCCCAGGTATACGAGCAGTACTTC | CASSLSQVYEQYF
TRBJ2-7 | TRBV6-4 | TRBD1 | TGTGCCAGCCAGACGGGACAGAACTACGAGCAGTACTTC | CASQTGQNYEQYF
TRBJ2-5 | TRBV7-7 | TRBD1 | TGTGCCAGCAGCTTAGCGAGCAGGACAGGGCTTCACTTC | CASSLASRTGLHF
TRBJ2-1 | TRBV10-3 | TRBD2 | TGTGCCATCAGTTATAGTGCCGGGGGGGGTGAGCAGTTCTTC | CAISYSAGGGEQFF
TRBJ1-5 | TRBV19 | NA | TGTGCCAGTGCACAGGGATATAGCAATCAGCCCCAGCATTTT | CASAQGYSNQPQHF
TRBJ2-7 | TRBV6-5 | NA | TGTGCCAGCACACCGGCGGTCGGGTTCGGCGGCGAGCAGTACTTC | CASTPAVGFGGEQYF
TRBJ1-5 | TRBV5-8 | NA | TGTGCCAGCAGCAAAGATAGCGTTAGCAATCAGCCCCAGCATTTT | CASSKDSVSNQPQHF
TRBJ2-3 | TRBV11-3 | NA | TGTGCCAGCAGCTTGTTGGACTCCACAGATACGCAGTATTTT | CASSLLDSTDTQYF
TRBJ1-1 | TRBV28 | NA | TGTGCCAGCAGACTCCCTCTGGGGGGTATGAACACTGAAGCTTTCTTT | CASRLPLGGMNTEAFF
TRBJ1-3 | TRBV11-3 | NA | TGTGCCAGCAGCCAGCTGGGAGGTTATGGAAACACCATATATTTT | CASSQLGGYGNTIYF
TRBJ1-1 | TRBV13 | NA | TGTGCCAGCAGCTTGGCCACCACTGAAGCTTTCTTT | CASSLATTEAFF
TRBJ2-1 | TRBV2 | TRBD2 | TGTGCCAGCAGTGAAAGTGAACTAGCGGGGGGGAATGAGCAGTTCTTC | CASSESELAGGNEQFF
TRBJ2-2 | TRBV4-1 | TRBD2 | TGCGCCAGCAGCCAAGACCCGTGGGGGGGCACCGGGGAGCTGTTTTTT | CASSQDPWGGTGELFF
TRBJ2-1 | TRBV11-2 | TRBD1 | TGTGCCAGCAGCACACCGGGGACAGCCCCAATCGGGTTCTTC | CASSTPGTAPIGFF
TRBJ1-6 | TRBV6-5 | TRBD1 | TGTGCCAGCAGTTACTCGACAGGGGGCGATTCACCCCTCCACTTT | CASSYSTGGDSPLHF
TRBJ1-1 | TRBV29-1 | NA | TGCAGCGCAAGAAGGACAGTTATGAACACTGAAGCTTTCTTT | CSARRTVMNTEAFF
TRBJ2-5 | TRBV4-1 | TRBD2 | TGCGCCAGCAGCCAGGGGATCCCGGGACTAGCGGCGGAGACCCAGTACTTC | CASSQGIPGLAAETQYF
TRBJ1-1 | TRBV18 | TRBD1 | TGTGCCAGCTCAGAGCCGGGACAGGGAGGCGGGTTGAACACTGAAGCTTTCTTT | CASSEPGQGGGLNTEAFF
TRBJ1-1 | TRBV7-9 | TRBD1 | TGTGCCAGCAGCCCGGGACAGGGCGAGTGGAAAGCTTTCTTT | CASSPGQGEWKAFF
TRBJ2-3 | TRBV14 | NA | TGTGCCAGCAGCCAAAGCGAACCTAGCACAGATACGCAGTATTTT | CASSQSEPSTDTQYF
TRBJ1-2 | TRBV19 | TRBD1 | TGTGCCAGTAGTATCAGTCTACAGGGGGTCTACTATGGCTACACCTTC | CASSISLQGVYYGYTF
TRBJ1-1 | TRBV10-3 | NA | TGTGCCATCAGGGGGACATCGAACACTGAAGCTTTCTTT | CAIRGTSNTEAFF
TRBJ2-4 | TRBV6-1 | TRBD1 | TGTGCCAGCGAGGAAGGGGGACAGGTAAACATTCAGTACTTC | CASEEGGQVNIQYF
TRBJ1-2 | TRBV19 | NA | TGTGCCAGTAGTATAGGTCGGGAGAACTATGGCTACACCTTC | CASSIGRENYGYTF
TRBJ2-7 | TRBV19 | TRBD1 | TGTGCCAGTAGTGTTGACAGGGTCGAGCAGTACTTC | CASSVDRVEQYF
TRBJ2-7 | TRBV9 | TRBD2 | TGTGCCAGCAGCGAGGGGGGCGATAGCGGGAGATACGAGCAGTACTTC | CASSEGGDSGRYEQYF
TRBJ2-5 | TRBV19 | TRBD2 | TGTGCCAGTAAAACTAGCGGGGCCTCCCAAGAGACCCAGTACTTC | CASKTSGASQETQYF
TRBJ1-6 | TRBV25-1 | NA | TGTGCCAACGACAGTCAGAATTCACCCCTCCACTTT | CANDSQNSPLHF
TRBJ2-4 | TRBV2 | TRBD1 | TGTGCCAGCAGTACGATGCGGGACAGGGCGAACATTCAGTACTTC | CASSTMRDRANIQYF
TRBJ2-7 | TRBV6-1 | TRBD1 | TGTGCCAGCAGTTTTACAGGGGGCCGATCCTACGAGCAGTACTTC | CASSFTGGRSYEQYF